This T cell receptor (beta chain) was captured by sequencing in a study of PD-L1 blockade in urothelial cancer. Study-wide background: In the patient group, most of the roughly 30 were males with bladder-origin urothelial cancer.

Method: immunoSEQ multiplex PCR; TCRdb's copy keeps in-frame clones and lacks some. The table lists tens of thousands of clones, around 90% of them singletons. V lost 3 bases, J lost 2 bases, and 5 bases stayed unmatched. CDR1 is GTSNPN and CDR2 is SVGIG in the germline V gene (reference sequence). The CDR3 length is 15 residues. As for time point: pretreatment peripheral blood. Patients' urothelial carcinoma was locally advanced or metastatic. The chain carries TRBV30 and TRBJ2-3; 10 nucleotides match TRBD2. The receptor comes from a man aged 60-69 years with urothelial cancer. Material: PBMCs, obtained around atezolizumab (anti-PD-L1) treatment. The CDR3, as DNA: TGTGCCTGGAGCCAACTAGCGGGACTCACAGATACGCAGTATTTT. It is translated as CAWSQLAGLTDTQYF.